These 14 T cell receptor beta chains were sequenced from one sample in a study of intratumoral heterogeneity in liver cancer. Method: immunoSEQ multiplex PCR; TCRdb's copy keeps in-frame clones and lacks some. The profile shows about 20,000 clones, 73% of them singletons. This material consisted of tumor-adjacent normal tissue, taken before any cancer treatment. The receptors shown here come from a woman between 65 and 79 years old with hepatocellular carcinoma.

The gene calls are TRBV19 and TRBJ1-1; D unresolved. Germline V gene data show CDR1 as LNHDA and CDR2 as SQIVND (reference sequence). The CDR3 extends over 12 amino acids. Trimming took off 4 bases at V and 4 bases at J, with 7 bases between the two ends. DNA of the CDR3: TGTGCCAGTAGTACAGGCTTCACTGAAGCTTTCTTT. The encoded protein is CASSTGFTEAFF.

The CDR3 coding sequence is TGTGCCAGCAGCCGAGAGACAGTAGGGAATGAAAAACTGTTTTTT. It is translated as CASSRETVGNEKLFF. The chain combines TRBV3-1 (or the pseudogene TRBV3-2) with TRBJ1-4, with D possibly being TRBD1 (5 bases). V dropped 4 bases and J dropped 5 bases, with 14 bases sitting between them. The germline gives CDR1 LGHDT, CDR2 YNNKEL (reference sequence). The CDR3 is 15 amino acids.

This clone was counted a single time. Sequence at one end of the junction differs from germline and may be a read error. The chain combines TRBV5-6 with TRBJ2-3, with a weak D call TRBD2 (6 bases). The CDR3 runs to 15 residues. The germline gives CDR1 SGHDT, CDR2 YYEEEE. Written as DNA, the CDR3 is TGTGCCAGCAGCTATAGCGGACTCGCCACAGGTACGCAGTATTTT. It encodes CASSYSGLATGTQYF.

The genes are TRBV5-1 and TRBJ2-5; 11 nucleotides match TRBD2. Trimming removed 5 bases from V and 5 bases from J; junction bases left unmatched: 5. This CDR3 comprises 14 residues. Per germline, CDR1 SGHRS and CDR2 YFSETQ. The chain's CDR3 is CASSGASGRETQYF. For the CDR3, the DNA is TGCGCCAGCAGTGGGGCTAGCGGGAGGGAGACCCAGTACTTC. Variable domain in full (rest from reference TRBV5-1 and TRBJ2-5): KAGVTQTPRYLIKTRGQQVTLSCSPISGHRSVSWYQQTPGQGLQFLFEYFSETQRNKGNFPGRFSGRQFSNSRSEMNVSTLELGDSALYLCASSGASGRETQYFGPGTRLLVL.

This chain uses TRBV7-2 with TRBJ2-2; 10 positions agree with TRBD2. In germline, CDR1 is SGHTA, CDR2 FQGNSA. The CDR3 sequence is 18 residues long. V lost 0 bases to trimming and J lost 3 bases; unmatched junction nucleotides: 7. CDR3 amino acids: CASSLAKGLADYTGELFF. The CDR3 region has the DNA TGTGCCAGCAGCTTAGCGAAAGGACTAGCGGACTACACCGGGGAGCTGTTTTTT.

The J gene is TRBJ2-7, the V gene TRBV6-5; possible D gene TRBD2, 5 bases. Trimming left V 7 bases short and J 0 bases short, with 7 bases between. This CDR3 is built from 12 residues. Germline V lookup: CDR1 MNHEY, CDR2 SVGAGI. CDR3 sequence reads: CASISGSYEQYF. Here the CDR3 DNA reads TGTGCCAGCATAAGCGGCTCCTACGAGCAGTACTTC.

The chain recombines TRBV28 with TRBJ2-1; no firm D call. The germline CDR1 and CDR2 sequences are MDHEN and SYDVKM. The CDR3 extends over 18 amino acids. The germline V and J ends were trimmed by 0 bases and 0 bases, with 15 bases remaining between them. In DNA, the CDR3 is TGTGCCAGCAGTTTATGGTCGGGTGGATCTATCTCCTACAATGAGCAGTTCTTC. This sequence encodes CASSLWSGGSISYNEQFF.

V usage is TRBV28 and J usage is TRBJ1-4; weak D call: TRBD1 (5 bases). V lost 7 bases to trimming and J lost 5 bases, with 17 bases between them. Germline assignment: CDR1 MDHEN and CDR2 SYDVKM. This CDR3 contains 15 residues. The CDR3 region has the DNA TGTGCCAGCAACGAGCCGTCCAGGGTAAATGAAAAACTGTTTTTT. Translating gives CASNEPSRVNEKLFF.

Within the sample, this clone is large. The chain combines TRBV15 with TRBJ1-5; perhaps TRBD1 as D (6 bases). Trimming removed 3 bases at V and 2 bases at J, with 14 bases between. This CDR3 has 16 residues. In germline, CDR1 is LNHNV, CDR2 YYDKDF (reference sequence). The CDR3: CATSRDRGGGNQPQHF. CDR3 DNA sequence: TGTGCCACCAGCAGGGATAGGGGGGGCGGCAATCAGCCCCAGCATTTT.

The chain uses TRBV10-1 and TRBJ2-2; no clear D. Germline CDR1 is WNHNN and CDR2 is SYGVQD (reference sequence). The CDR3 consists of 16 residues. V gave up 0 bases and J gave up 3 bases, with 11 bases separating them. This CDR3 reads CASSESAGVDTGELFF. CDR3 nucleotide sequence: TGCGCCAGCAGTGAGTCGGCAGGCGTAGACACCGGGGAGCTGTTTTTT.

This clone has just a few counts. The J gene is TRBJ2-1, the V gene TRBV7-8; the D gene is possibly TRBD2 (5 bases). Germline V gives CDR1 SGHVS, CDR2 FQNEAQ. V was trimmed by 5 bases and J by 12 bases, leaving 14 bases between them. This CDR3 region has 12 residues. CDR3 nucleotides: TGTGCCAGCAGCGGAGAGAGGGTCCCGCAGTTCTTC. Residues: CASSGERVPQFF.

The table lists this clone with a count of one. The chain uses TRBV18 and TRBJ1-1, with D perhaps TRBD1 (5 bases). CDR1 is KGHSH, CDR2 LQKENI, per germline. The V end was cut by 6 bases, the J end by 8 bases, with 10 bases between. This CDR3 has 11 amino acids. The CDR3 loop is CASSGVSEAFF. The CDR3 DNA reads as TGTGCCAGCTCGGGGGTCTCGGAAGCTTTCTTT. Looking up the rest from reference TRBV18 and TRBJ1-1 gives the full variable domain: NAGVMQNPRHLVRRRGQEARLRCSPMKGHSHVYWYRQLPEEGLKFMVYLQKENIIDESGMPKERFSAEFPKEGPSILRIQQVVRGDSAAYFCASSGVSEAFFGQGTRLTVV.

In its sample, this clone ranks as large. V gene TRBV7-6 combines with J gene TRBJ2-3, with 9 bases aligning to TRBD2. Germline-derived CDR1 and CDR2 are SGHVS and FNYEAQ. Trimming took 2 bases from V and 7 from J; bases not matched to a gene: 7. This CDR3 is built from 15 residues. In nucleotides, the CDR3 is TGTGCCAGCAGCTTATCAGCGGGGGGCACGAATACGCAGTATTTT. Its translation: CASSLSAGGTNTQYF. Supplemented by reference TRBV7-6 and TRBJ2-3, the full variable domain reads GAGVSQSPRYKVTKRGQDVALRCDPISGHVSLYWYRQALGQGPEFLTYFNYEAQQDKSGLPNDRFSAERPEGSISTLTIQRTEQRDSAMYRCASSLSAGGTNTQYFGPGTRLTVL.

The chain joins TRBV7-2 to TRBJ2-6, with D unresolved. Germline CDR1 reads SGHTA; CDR2 reads FQGNSA. The CDR3 covers 14 residues. The V and J ends lost 8 bases and 0 bases respectively, with 8 bases between them. The CDR3 DNA sequence: TGTGCCAGCTGGGGTGGCTCTGGGGCCAACGTCCTGACTTTC. Translation gives CASWGGSGANVLTF.